These 18 T cell receptor beta chains share one sample of origin, sequenced in a study of blood T cell repertoires in COVID-19. Only in-frame clones appear in the TCRdb table, and some are missing; sequencing was by immunoSEQ multiplex PCR. The data show more than 75,000 clones, with 84% seen just once and about 10% held by the top ten. The specimen sequenced was peripheral blood. The receptors here all came from a human donor in a cohort sampled during active COVID-19.

The chain recombines TRBV10-2 with TRBJ2-7; 7 positions agree with TRBD2. This CDR3 has 13 amino acids. CDR1 is WSHSY, CDR2 SAAADI, per germline. V lost 5 bases to trimming and J lost 0 bases; unmatched junction nucleotides: 1. CDR3 region: CASSRGDSYEQYF. The CDR3 DNA follows: TGCGCCAGCAGTCGGGGGGACTCCTACGAGCAGTACTTC.

This rearrangement joins TRBV30 to TRBJ2-3; the match to TRBD1 covers 8 bases. V was clipped by 2 bases and J by 5 bases; unmatched bases: 6. This CDR3 is built from 14 residues. Germline V gene sequence: CDR1 GTSNPN, CDR2 SVGIG (reference sequence). CDR3 sequence: CAWSRQGALDTQYF. The CDR3 DNA reads as TGTGCCTGGAGTAGGCAGGGGGCTTTAGATACGCAGTATTTT.

The chain couples TRBV5-1 to TRBJ1-1; 8 nucleotides match TRBD1. J gave up 5 bases and V 7 bases, and 4 bases lay outside the gene matches. Per germline, CDR1 SGHRS and CDR2 YFSETQ. The CDR3 has 12 residues. Here the CDR3 DNA reads TGCGCCAGCGGTACAGGGGGAACTGAAGCTTTCTTT. Encoded protein: CASGTGGTEAFF.

The CDR3 loop reads CASSPQGASGYGYTF. The CDR3, as DNA: TGTGCCAGCAGTCCACAGGGGGCGAGCGGCTATGGCTACACCTTC. The V and J genes are TRBV3-1 (or the pseudogene TRBV3-2) and TRBJ1-2; 9 bases are shared with TRBD1. This CDR3 has 15 amino acids. Germline values: CDR1 LGHDT, CDR2 YNNKEL (reference sequence). With V trimmed by 6 bases and J by 4 bases, 9 bases remained unmatched.

The rearrangement uses TRBV10-1 and TRBJ1-5, with TRBD1 identical over 9 bases. CDR1 and CDR2 from the germline V gene are WNHNN and SYGVQD (reference sequence). This CDR3 spans 13 amino acids. V shed 8 bases, J shed 7 bases, and the junction held 6 bases outside the gene matches. Here the CDR3 reads CASHRGRGQPQHF. In DNA, the CDR3 is TGCGCCAGCCACAGGGGGCGAGGCCAGCCCCAGCATTTT.

J is TRBJ2-5 and V is TRBV3-1 (or the pseudogene TRBV3-2); D is undetermined. The V gene lost 4 bases and the J gene lost 5 bases, with 5 bases spanning the gap. From germline, CDR1 is LGHDT and CDR2 YNNKEL (reference sequence). The length of the CDR3 is 11 residues. The CDR3 loop reads CASSLAETQYF. The CDR3 region has the DNA TGTGCCAGCAGCCTTGCGGAGACCCAGTACTTC.

This chain's CDR3 is CASRATGTGANVLTF. The CDR3 DNA reads TGTGCCAGCAGGGCGACAGGGACCGGGGCCAACGTCCTGACTTTC. The chain has TRBV2 and TRBJ2-6; TRBD1 matches 7 bases. Germline V gene lookup returns CDR1 SNHLY and CDR2 FYNNEI. Unmatched junction bases numbered 6, after V lost 6 bases and J lost 4 bases. The CDR3 has 15 amino acids.

The chain has TRBV3-1 (or the pseudogene TRBV3-2) and TRBJ2-3, with TRBD2 matching over 10 bases. V lost 3 bases to trimming and J lost 6 bases; unmatched junction nucleotides: 6. The CDR3 length is 15 residues. CDR1 is LGHDT and CDR2 is YNNKEL in the germline V gene (reference sequence). DNA of the CDR3: TGTGCCAGCAGCCACAAGCGGGGGGGTGGCGATACGCAGTATTTT. Protein product: CASSHKRGGGDTQYF.

This sequence joins TRBV24-1 and TRBJ2-5; 7 bases agree with TRBD1. Trimming took 0 bases from V and 2 from J; bases not matched to a gene: 8. This CDR3 is built from 17 residues. The germline CDR1 and CDR2 sequences are KGHDR and SFDVKD. The CDR3 nucleotides read TGTGCCACCAGTGATTTGAAATTGGGCAGGGGGCAAGAGACCCAGTACTTC. The encoded protein is CATSDLKLGRGQETQYF.

The V gene is TRBV4-1, the J gene TRBJ1-5; the match to TRBD1 covers 7 bases. V was pared by 1 base and J by 5 bases, with 5 bases of the junction left unmatched. CDR1 is MGHRA and CDR2 is YSYEKL in the germline V gene. The CDR3 totals 15 residues. Here the CDR3 DNA reads TGCGCCAGCAGCCAAGGTTCAGGGGGATATCAGCCCCAGCATTTT. Translation: CASSQGSGGYQPQHF.

The J gene is TRBJ1-2, the V gene TRBV3-1 (or the pseudogene TRBV3-2), with 7 positions matching TRBD1. Germline CDR1 is LGHDT and CDR2 is YNNKEL (reference sequence). Trimming removed 0 bases from V and 5 bases from J; junction bases left unmatched: 6. This CDR3 is built from 15 residues. The CDR3 DNA sequence: TGTGCCAGCAGCCAAGATGGGACAGAATCATATGGCTACACCTTC. Protein: CASSQDGTESYGYTF.

The chain is built from TRBV6-5 and TRBJ1-1, with no clear D. Between the trimmed V and J ends, which lost 7 bases and 0 bases, there was a span of 6 bases. Germline V gene lookup returns CDR1 MNHEY and CDR2 SVGAGI. The CDR3 runs 12 residues. CDR3 nucleotides: TGTGCCAGCAAAATCTTGAACACTGAAGCTTTCTTT. It encodes CASKILNTEAFF.

There are a few counts of this clone. The chain recombines TRBV2 with TRBJ2-2; possible D gene TRBD1, 6 bases. CDR1 SNHLY and CDR2 FYNNEI come from the germline V gene. V was shortened by 3 bases and J by 2 bases, with 7 bases between the two germline ends. This CDR3 spans 14 amino acids. CDR3 DNA sequence: TGTGCCAGCAGTGAGACAGGAAACACCGGGGAGCTGTTTTTT. Translated, it gives CASSETGNTGELFF.

This clone showed up just a few times. The gene calls are TRBV5-4 and TRBJ2-7, with a tentative D call TRBD1 (6 bases). Per germline, CDR1 SGHNT and CDR2 YYREEE (reference sequence). The CDR3 runs to 13 residues. Trimming took off 3 bases at V and 3 bases at J, with 10 bases between the two ends. CDR3 sequence reads: CASSYQGNYEQYF. CDR3 coding DNA: TGTGCCAGCAGCTATCAGGGGAACTACGAGCAGTACTTC.

V and J are TRBV5-4 and TRBJ2-7; 7 bases agree with TRBD1. The length of the CDR3 is 15 residues. J gave up 4 bases and V 4 bases, and 11 bases lay outside the gene matches. In germline, CDR1 is SGHNT, CDR2 YYREEE (reference sequence). Written as DNA, the CDR3 is TGTGCCAGCAGCGCTACAGGGGATCGTGGATACGAGCAGTACTTC. This translates into CASSATGDRGYEQYF.

This chain links TRBV19 with TRBJ1-5, with D unresolved. Germline assignment: CDR1 LNHDA and CDR2 SQIVND (reference sequence). Trimming stripped 1 base from V and 7 bases from J, with 11 bases between. The CDR3 totals 14 residues. The CDR3 DNA follows: TGTGCCAGTAGTATAGTTTCGGGGAGCCAGCCCCAGCATTTT. It yields the protein CASSIVSGSQPQHF.

The V gene is TRBV21-1, the J gene TRBJ2-7; the tabulated D call, TRBD2, remains unverified against the DNA. TRBV21-1 is a listed pseudogene. This CDR3 is built from 14 residues. In DNA form, the CDR3 reads TGTGCCAGCAGGCCGGGACTAGCCATCTACGAGCAGTACTTC. Residues: CASRPGLAIYEQYF.

This clone came up a few times. CDR3 sequence (DNA): TGTGCCACCAGCAAGGGACAGGGCGGCACTGAAGCTTTCTTT. Translation: CATSKGQGGTEAFF. The V and J genes are TRBV15 and TRBJ1-1; TRBD1 matches at 9 bases. With V trimmed by 4 bases and J by 4 bases, 4 bases remained unmatched. Germline V gives CDR1 LNHNV, CDR2 YYDKDF (reference sequence). The CDR3 has 14 residues.